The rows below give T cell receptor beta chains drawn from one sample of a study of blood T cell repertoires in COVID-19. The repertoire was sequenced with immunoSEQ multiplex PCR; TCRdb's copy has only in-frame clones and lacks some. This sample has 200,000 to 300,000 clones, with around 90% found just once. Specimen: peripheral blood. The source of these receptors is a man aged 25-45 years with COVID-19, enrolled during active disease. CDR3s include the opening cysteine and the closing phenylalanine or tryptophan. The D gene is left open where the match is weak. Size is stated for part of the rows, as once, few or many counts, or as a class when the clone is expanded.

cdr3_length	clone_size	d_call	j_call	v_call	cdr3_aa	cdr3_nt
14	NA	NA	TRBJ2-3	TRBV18	CASSQDRSTDTQYF	TGTGCCAGCTCCCAGGACAGAAGCACAGATACGCAGTATTTT
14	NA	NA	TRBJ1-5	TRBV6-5	CASSYLGGDQPQHF	TGTGCCAGCAGTTACTTGGGGGGAGATCAGCCCCAGCATTTT
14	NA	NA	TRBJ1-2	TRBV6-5	CASSYNRENYGYTF	TGTGCCAGCAGTTACAACAGGGAAAACTATGGCTACACCTTC
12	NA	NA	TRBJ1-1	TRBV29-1	CSGGTDGAEAFF	TGCAGCGGGGGGACCGACGGGGCTGAAGCTTTCTTT
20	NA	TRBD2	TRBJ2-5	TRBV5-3	CARSSVLLPTLASGNGTQYF	TGTGCCAGAAGCTCCGTACTCCTGCCCACACTAGCGTCCGGGAACGGGACCCAGTACTTC
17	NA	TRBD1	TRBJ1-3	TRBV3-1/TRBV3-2	CASSLQGQGGSGNTIYF	TGTGCCAGCAGCCTACAGGGACAGGGGGGCTCCGGAAACACCATATATTTT
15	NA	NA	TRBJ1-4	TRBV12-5	CASGVGPGENEKLFF	TGTGCTAGTGGTGTGGGACCAGGGGAAAATGAAAAACTGTTTTTT
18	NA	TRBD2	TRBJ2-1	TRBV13	CASSPNYLTSGSSWEQFF	TGTGCCAGCAGCCCCAACTATTTGACTAGCGGGTCCTCGTGGGAGCAGTTCTTC
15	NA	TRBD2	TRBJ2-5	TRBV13	CASSHLAGGSETQYF	TGTGCCAGCAGCCATTTGGCGGGGGGGTCAGAGACCCAGTACTTC
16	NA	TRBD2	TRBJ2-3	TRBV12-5	CASGQTSGGATDTQYF	TGTGCTAGTGGCCAGACTAGCGGGGGGGCGACAGATACGCAGTATTTT
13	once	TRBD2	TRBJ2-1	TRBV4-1	CASSWEGHNEQFF	TGCGCCAGCAGCTGGGAGGGGCACAATGAGCAGTTCTTC
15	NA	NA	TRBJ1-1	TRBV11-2	CASTWGVAGNTEAFF	TGTGCCAGCACTTGGGGAGTCGCGGGGAACACTGAAGCTTTCTTT
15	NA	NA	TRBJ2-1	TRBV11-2	CASSPQGTSYNEQFF	TGTGCCAGCAGTCCGCAGGGGACCTCCTACAATGAGCAGTTCTTC
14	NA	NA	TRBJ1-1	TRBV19	CASSIRREGTEAFF	TGTGCCAGTAGTATTCGCAGGGAGGGGACTGAAGCTTTCTTT
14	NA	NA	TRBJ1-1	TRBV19	CASSIQGVNTEAFF	TGTGCCAGTAGTATCCAGGGTGTGAACACTGAAGCTTTCTTT
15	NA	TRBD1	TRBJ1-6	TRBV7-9	CASSSLDRGDSPLHF	TGTGCCAGCAGCTCCCTGGACAGGGGGGATTCACCCCTCCACTTT
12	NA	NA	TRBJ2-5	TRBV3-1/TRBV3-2	CASSPNGETQYF	TGTGCCAGCAGCCCAAACGGGGAGACCCAGTACTTC
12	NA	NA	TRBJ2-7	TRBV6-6	CASSPGDYEQYF	TGTGCCAGCAGCCCCGGGGATTACGAGCAGTACTTC